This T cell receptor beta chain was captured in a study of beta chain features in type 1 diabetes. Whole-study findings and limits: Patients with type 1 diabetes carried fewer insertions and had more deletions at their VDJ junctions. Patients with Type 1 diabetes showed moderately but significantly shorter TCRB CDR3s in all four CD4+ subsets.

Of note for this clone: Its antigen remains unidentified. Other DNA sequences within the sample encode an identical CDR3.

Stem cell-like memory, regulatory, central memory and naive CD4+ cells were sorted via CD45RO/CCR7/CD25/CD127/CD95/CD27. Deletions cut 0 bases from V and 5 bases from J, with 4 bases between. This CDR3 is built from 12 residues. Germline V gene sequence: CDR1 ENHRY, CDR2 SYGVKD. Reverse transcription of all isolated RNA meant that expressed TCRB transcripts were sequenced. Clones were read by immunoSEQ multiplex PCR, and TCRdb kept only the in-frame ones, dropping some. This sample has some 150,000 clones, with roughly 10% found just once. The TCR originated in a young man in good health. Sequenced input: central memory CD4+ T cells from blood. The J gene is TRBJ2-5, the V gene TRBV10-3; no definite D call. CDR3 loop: CAISESGETQYF. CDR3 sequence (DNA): TGTGCCATCAGTGAGTCAGGCGAGACCCAGTACTTC.